These T cell receptor beta chains were read from a single sample in a study of neurological immune-mediated disorders. MiXCR, run by TCRdb on the 5' RACE reads, gives a single entry per CDR3 protein. The sample contains about 44,000 distinct CDR3 sequences, roughly 21% of which appear only once. Specimen: PBMCs. All receptors derive from a man in his 60s with HTLV-1-associated myelopathy (HAM/TSP). Each CDR3 is given with its conserved first and last residue. The D gene is left open where the match is weak. Expanded clones get a size class; other rows say once, few or many, or leave the size out.

TRBJ2-7,TRBV10-3,-,many,CAISEVDSLPVEQYF,TGTGCCATCAGTGAGGTAGACAGCCTGCCAGTGGAGCAGTACTTC
TRBJ2-7,TRBV5-1,-,many,CASSLFRDEQYF,TGCGCCAGCAGCTTGTTCAGGGACGAGCAGTACTTC
TRBJ2-6,TRBV12-3/TRBV12-4,-,-,CASADYSGANVLTF,TGTGCCAGCGCTGATTACTCTGGGGCCAACGTCCTGACTTTC
TRBJ1-1,TRBV30,-,-,CAWSPAMRGVNTEAFF,TGTGCCTGGAGTCCAGCGATGAGGGGGGTGAACACTGAAGCTTTCTTT
TRBJ2-3,TRBV10-3,-,many,CAISESTASTDTQYF,TGTGCCATCAGTGAGTCGACTGCTAGCACAGATACGCAGTATTTT
TRBJ2-7,TRBV5-6,-,many,CASSPRGLNTYEQYF,TGTGCCAGCAGCCCTCGAGGACTAAACACCTACGAGCAGTACTTC
TRBJ2-7,TRBV29-1,-,many,CSVVLLTYEQYF,TGCAGCGTCGTACTGCTAACCTACGAGCAGTACTTC
TRBJ2-7,TRBV7-9,TRBD1,many,CASSFSGGEQYF,TGTGCCAGCAGCTTTTCAGGGGGAGAGCAGTACTTC
TRBJ2-2,TRBV11-2,TRBD2,many,CASSIIAGAATGELFF,TGTGCCAGCAGCATTATAGCGGGAGCAGCAACCGGGGAGCTGTTTTTT
TRBJ1-1,TRBV5-1,-,many,CASSIEGERTEAFF,TGCGCCAGCAGCATAGAGGGGGAACGCACTGAAGCTTTCTTT
TRBJ2-1,TRBV27,TRBD2,many,CASRGAGVAYNEQFF,TGTGCCAGCAGAGGAGCGGGAGTCGCCTACAATGAGCAGTTCTTC
TRBJ1-1,TRBV27,-,many,CASSLSAGLNTEAFF,TGTGCCAGCAGTTTATCGGCAGGGTTGAACACTGAAGCTTTCTTT
TRBJ2-6,TRBV14,-,-,CASSQGMTSGANVLTF,TGTGCCAGCAGCCAAGGGATGACTTCCGGGGCCAACGTCCTGACTTTC
TRBJ1-1,TRBV12-3/TRBV12-4,-,-,CASSLGDLNTEAFF,TGTGCCAGCAGTTTAGGGGATTTGAACACTGAAGCTTTCTTT
TRBJ1-2,TRBV5-1,-,many,CASSLDGTGGAGYGYTF,TGCGCCAGCAGCTTGGACGGAACTGGGGGCGCTGGGTATGGCTACACCTTC
TRBJ2-1,TRBV5-1,TRBD2,few,CASSLEGRERVDEQFF,TGCGCCAGCAGCTTGGAGGGGCGGGAGCGGGTTGATGAGCAGTTCTTC
TRBJ2-7,TRBV5-1,TRBD2,-,CASSLAGGHTYEQYF,TGCGCCAGCAGCTTGGCGGGAGGGCATACCTACGAGCAGTACTTC
TRBJ2-3,TRBV24-1,-,-,CATRGHASIDTQYF,TGTGCCACCCGAGGACATGCGAGCATAGATACGCAGTATTTT
TRBJ2-7,TRBV20-1,TRBD2,many,CSARPLAGSYEQYF,TGCAGTGCTAGACCCCTAGCGGGATCCTACGAGCAGTACTTC
TRBJ2-7,TRBV12-3/TRBV12-4,-,-,CANSLRGGIDEQYF,TGTGCCAACAGTTTGAGAGGGGGGATCGACGAGCAGTACTTC
TRBJ1-1,TRBV6-6,TRBD1,many,CASSVRDREAFF,TGTGCCAGCAGTGTCCGGGACAGGGAGGCTTTCTTT
TRBJ2-2,TRBV20-1,TRBD1,many,CSARGGDRVTGELFF,TGCAGTGCTCGTGGAGGAGACAGGGTCACCGGGGAGCTGTTTTTT
TRBJ2-7,TRBV2,-,many,CASSESRTEQYF,TGTGCCAGCAGTGAATCCAGAACCGAGCAGTACTTC
TRBJ2-3,TRBV15,-,medium-sized,CATSNRNGPTDTQYF,TGTGCCACCAGCAACCGAAACGGACCCACAGATACGCAGTATTTT
TRBJ1-2,TRBV4-2,-,many,CASSPSDSPNGYTF,TGTGCCAGCAGCCCTTCGGACAGCCCTAACGGCTACACCTTC
TRBJ2-3,TRBV5-1,-,many,CASSYTGEAQYF,TGCGCCAGCAGCTATACAGGGGAGGCGCAGTATTTT
TRBJ2-1,TRBV6-5,-,many,CASSSTFTGDEQFF,TGTGCCAGCAGTTCCACCTTCACGGGAGATGAGCAGTTCTTC
TRBJ2-5,TRBV20-1,-,many,CSVKAASLETQYF,TGCAGTGTAAAGGCGGCGAGTCTTGAGACCCAGTACTTC
TRBJ2-7,TRBV7-6,-,-,CASSLEKTSFYEQYF,TGTGCCAGCAGCCTCGAAAAGACAAGCTTCTACGAGCAGTACTTC
TRBJ1-1,TRBV20-1,-,medium-sized,CSARDPPAGANTEAFF,TGCAGTGCTAGAGATCCCCCGGCAGGCGCGAACACTGAAGCTTTCTTT
TRBJ1-5,TRBV6-6,-,many,CASSYGQGIQPQHF,TGTGCCAGCAGTTATGGGCAGGGGATTCAGCCCCAGCATTTT
TRBJ2-7,TRBV6-1,-,many,CASEMTERAYEQYF,TGTGCCAGCGAAATGACAGAGAGGGCCTACGAGCAGTACTTC
TRBJ2-5,TRBV9,-,many,CASSVGQYQETQYF,TGTGCCAGCAGCGTCGGACAGTACCAAGAGACCCAGTACTTC
TRBJ2-7,TRBV19,TRBD2,few,CASRGTSGRADGYEQYF,TGTGCCAGTAGAGGGACTAGCGGGAGGGCCGACGGTTACGAGCAGTACTTC
TRBJ2-3,TRBV28,TRBD2,many,CASYSSGRGTDTQYF,TGTGCCAGCTACTCCAGCGGGAGGGGCACAGATACGCAGTATTTT